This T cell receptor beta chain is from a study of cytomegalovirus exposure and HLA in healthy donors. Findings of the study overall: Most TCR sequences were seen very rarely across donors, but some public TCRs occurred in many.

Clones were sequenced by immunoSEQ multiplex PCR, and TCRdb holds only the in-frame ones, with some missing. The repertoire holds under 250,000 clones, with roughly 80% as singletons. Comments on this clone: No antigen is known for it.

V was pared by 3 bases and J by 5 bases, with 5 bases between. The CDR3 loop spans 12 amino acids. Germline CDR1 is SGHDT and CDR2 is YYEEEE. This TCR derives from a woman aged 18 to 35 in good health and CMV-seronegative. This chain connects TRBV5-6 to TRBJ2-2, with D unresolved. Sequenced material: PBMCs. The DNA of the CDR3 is TGTGCCAGCAGCTGGGCGACCGGGGAGCTGTTTTTT. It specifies CASSWATGELFF. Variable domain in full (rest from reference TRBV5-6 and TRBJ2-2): DAGVTQSPTHLIKTRGQQVTLRCSPKSGHDTVSWYQQALGQGPQFIFQYYEEEERQRGNFPDRFSGHQFPNYSSELNVNALLLGDSALYLCASSWATGELFFGEGSRLTVL.